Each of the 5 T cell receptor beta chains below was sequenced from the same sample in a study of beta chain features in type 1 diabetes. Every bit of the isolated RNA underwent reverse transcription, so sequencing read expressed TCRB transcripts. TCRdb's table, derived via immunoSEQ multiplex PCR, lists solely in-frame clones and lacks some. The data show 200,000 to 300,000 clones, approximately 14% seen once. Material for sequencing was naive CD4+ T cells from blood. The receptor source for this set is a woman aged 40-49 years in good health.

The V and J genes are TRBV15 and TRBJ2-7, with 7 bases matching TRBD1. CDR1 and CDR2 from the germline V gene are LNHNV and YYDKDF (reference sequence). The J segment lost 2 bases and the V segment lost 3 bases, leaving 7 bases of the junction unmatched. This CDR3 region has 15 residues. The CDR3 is CATSRSGTDPYEQYF. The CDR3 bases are TGTGCCACCAGCAGGTCCGGGACAGACCCCTACGAGCAGTACTTC.

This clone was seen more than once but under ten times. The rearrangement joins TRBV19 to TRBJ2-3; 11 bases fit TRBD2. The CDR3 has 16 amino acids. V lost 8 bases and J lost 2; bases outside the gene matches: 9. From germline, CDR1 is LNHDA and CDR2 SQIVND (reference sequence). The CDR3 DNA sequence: TGTGCCAGTGCGTTACTAGCGGGGGCCATCACAGATACGCAGTATTTT. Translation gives CASALLAGAITDTQYF.

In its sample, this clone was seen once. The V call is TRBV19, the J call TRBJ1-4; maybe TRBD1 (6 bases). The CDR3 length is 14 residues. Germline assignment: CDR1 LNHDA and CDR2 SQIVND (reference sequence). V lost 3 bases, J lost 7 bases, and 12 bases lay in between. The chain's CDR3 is CASSIYGQIEKLFF. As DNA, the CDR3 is TGTGCCAGTAGTATTTATGGACAGATTGAAAAACTGTTTTTT.

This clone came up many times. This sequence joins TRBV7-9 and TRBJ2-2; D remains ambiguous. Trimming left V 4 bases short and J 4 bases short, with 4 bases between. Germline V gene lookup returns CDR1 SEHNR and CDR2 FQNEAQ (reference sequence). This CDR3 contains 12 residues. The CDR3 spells CASSSSTGELFF. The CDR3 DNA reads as TGTGCCAGCAGCTCTTCCACCGGGGAGCTGTTTTTT.

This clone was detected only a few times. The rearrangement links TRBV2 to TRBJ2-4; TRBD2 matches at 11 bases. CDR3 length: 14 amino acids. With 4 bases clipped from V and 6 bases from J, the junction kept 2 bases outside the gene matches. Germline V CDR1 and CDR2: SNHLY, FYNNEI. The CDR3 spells CASSATSGVNIQYF. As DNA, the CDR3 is TGTGCCAGCAGTGCGACTAGCGGGGTAAACATTCAGTACTTC.